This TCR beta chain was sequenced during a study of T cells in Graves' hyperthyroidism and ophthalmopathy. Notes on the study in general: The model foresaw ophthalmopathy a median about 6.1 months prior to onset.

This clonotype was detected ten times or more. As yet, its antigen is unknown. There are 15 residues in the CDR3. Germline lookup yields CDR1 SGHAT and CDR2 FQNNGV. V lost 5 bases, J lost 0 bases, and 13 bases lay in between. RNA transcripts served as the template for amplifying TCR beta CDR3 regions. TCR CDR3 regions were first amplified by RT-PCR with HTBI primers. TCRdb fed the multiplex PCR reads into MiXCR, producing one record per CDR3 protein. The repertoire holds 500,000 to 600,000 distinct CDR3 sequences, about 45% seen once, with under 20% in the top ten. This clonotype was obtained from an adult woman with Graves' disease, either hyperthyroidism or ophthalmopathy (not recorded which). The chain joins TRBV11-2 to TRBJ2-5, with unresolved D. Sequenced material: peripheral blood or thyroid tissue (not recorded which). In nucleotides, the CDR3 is TGTGCCAGCAGCCGGCCCGATTTGTACCAAGAGACCCAGTACTTC. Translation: CASSRPDLYQETQYF.